The 25 T cell receptor beta chains below all came from one sample that was sequenced in a study of cytomegalovirus exposure and HLA in healthy donors (dated by TCRdb to the late 2010s). The method was the immunoSEQ multiplex PCR assay. The multiplex PCR relied on a mix of 60 forward primers for TCR Vbeta segments and 13 reverse primers for TCR Jbeta segments. The immuneACCESS repertoire file appears here via TCRdb, limited to in-frame rearrangements. These files lack a portion of the clones; in checked studies, under half of the deficit traces to unresolved V genes, and the cause of the others is not known. This sample lists roughly 100,000 clones; roughly 70% were detected once. About 11% of the sample is held by the ten biggest clonotypes. Material for sequencing was PBMCs. Source of these receptors: a man aged 35 to 55 in good health and CMV-seropositive.

The chain combines TRBV6-1 with TRBJ2-2; tentatively, D is TRBD1 (5 bases). The V gene lost 6 bases and the J gene lost 8 bases, with 10 bases spanning the gap. The length of the CDR3 is 12 residues. The germline CDR1 and CDR2 sequences are MNHNS and SASEGT. Here the CDR3 DNA reads TGTGCCAGCAGGGCAGGGTCTGGGGAGCTGTTTTTT. Amino acid sequence: CASRAGSGELFF.

This chain connects TRBV27 to TRBJ1-2; 11 bases are shared with TRBD1. The CDR3 contains 15 residues. Per germline, CDR1 MNHEY and CDR2 SMNVEV (reference sequence). The trim removed 6 bases at V and 4 bases at J, leaving 7 bases unmatched. The chain's CDR3 is CASRPGQGDVYGYTF. The CDR3 bases are TGTGCCAGCAGGCCGGGACAGGGGGACGTCTATGGCTACACCTTC.

J is TRBJ2-7 and V is TRBV6-1; the D gene is possibly TRBD2 (6 bases). The germline V and J ends were trimmed by 1 base and 2 bases, with 9 bases remaining between them. This CDR3 is 14 amino acids long. Germline CDR1 and CDR2: MNHNS and SASEGT. CDR3 amino acids: CASSEGGEAYEQYV. The CDR3 bases are TGTGCCAGCAGTGAAGGGGGGGAAGCCTACGAGCAGTACGTC.

This chain links TRBV13 with TRBJ2-3; the match to TRBD2 covers 14 bases. Unmatched junction bases numbered 8, after V lost 5 bases and J lost 4 bases. Germline assignment: CDR1 PRHDT and CDR2 FYEKMQ (reference sequence). CDR3 size: 17 residues. CDR3 DNA sequence: TGTGCCAGCAGCATAAGGACTAGCGGGAGGTTGCCAGATACGCAGTATTTT. Residues: CASSIRTSGRLPDTQYF.

This clone was observed a few times. This sequence joins TRBV5-4 and TRBJ1-4; 7 nucleotides line up with TRBD1. Germline trimming cut 1 base from V and 0 bases from J; bases unmatched to any gene: 0. This CDR3 is built from 15 residues. CDR1 and CDR2 from the germline V gene are SGHNT and YYREEE (reference sequence). DNA for the CDR3: TGTGCCAGCAGCTTGACAGGGGCAACTAATGAAAAACTGTTTTTT. This translates into CASSLTGATNEKLFF.

V gene TRBV7-6 combines with J gene TRBJ2-7; 10 bases line up with TRBD1. The CDR3 has 14 amino acids. Germline-derived CDR1 and CDR2 are SGHVS and FNYEAQ. V was clipped by 5 bases and J by 2 bases; unmatched bases: 3. The CDR3 reads CASSPGTGAYEQYF. For the CDR3, the DNA is TGTGCCAGCAGCCCCGGGACAGGGGCCTACGAGCAGTACTTC.

The chain carries TRBV6-5 and TRBJ2-7; possibly TRBD2 for D (7 bases). CDR1 is MNHEY, CDR2 SVGAGI, per germline. This CDR3 has 15 amino acids. V dropped 5 bases and J dropped 6 bases, with 20 bases sitting between them. The CDR3 region has the DNA TGTGCCAGCAGTCCAGTGGGGGGGCAGGTCGGCGAGCAGTACTTC. It yields the protein CASSPVGGQVGEQYF.

This clone was picked up a small number of times. J is TRBJ2-7 and V is TRBV7-2, with 12 nucleotides matching TRBD1. This CDR3 is 16 amino acids long. Germline V gives CDR1 SGHTA, CDR2 FQGNSA. V dropped 4 bases and J dropped 0; count of bases not matched to a gene: 4. For the CDR3, the DNA is TGTGCCAGCAGCTCGGGGACAGGGGGCCCCTCCTACGAGCAGTACTTC. Translation gives CASSSGTGGPSYEQYF.

This clone was seen just once. The chain joins TRBV5-6 to TRBJ2-4, with 7 nucleotides matching TRBD1. This CDR3 spans 16 amino acids. CDR1 is SGHDT, CDR2 YYEEEE, per germline. With 0 bases clipped from V and 0 bases from J, the junction kept 3 bases outside the gene matches. The CDR3 region is CASSLVQGIAKNIQYF. Here the CDR3 DNA reads TGTGCCAGCAGCTTGGTACAGGGGATAGCCAAAAACATTCAGTACTTC.

This clone was recorded a few times. The chain combines TRBV10-2 with TRBJ2-3; tentatively, D is TRBD1 (5 bases). Germline CDR1 and CDR2: WSHSY and SAAADI. V was clipped by 8 bases and J by 0 bases, with 6 bases between them. The CDR3 runs 12 residues. The CDR3 loop reads CASGASTDTQYF. CDR3 bases: TGCGCCAGCGGGGCTAGCACAGATACGCAGTATTTT.

The rearrangement links TRBV30 to TRBJ2-1, with 7 bases identical to TRBD2. This CDR3 contains 14 residues. Per germline, CDR1 GTSNPN and CDR2 SVGIG (reference sequence). Germline trimming cut 7 bases from V and 0 bases from J; bases unmatched to any gene: 6. The CDR3, as DNA: TGTGCCTTTAGCGGGTTGAGCTCCTACAATGAGCAGTTCTTC. Translated: CAFSGLSSYNEQFF.

This chain joins TRBV9 and TRBJ2-1; 10 bases map to TRBD2. The CDR3 contains 17 residues. J gave up 4 bases and V 5 bases, and 12 bases lay outside the gene matches. Germline CDR1 and CDR2: SGDLS and YYNGEE. This chain's CDR3 is CASSQNGEREGYNEQFF. DNA of the CDR3: TGTGCCAGCAGTCAGAACGGGGAGCGGGAGGGTTACAATGAGCAGTTCTTC.

The V gene is TRBV29-1, the J gene TRBJ1-1, with 11 positions matching TRBD1. From germline, CDR1 is SQVTM and CDR2 ANQGSEA. The CDR3 consists of 16 residues. After removal of 4 bases from V and 1 base from J, the junction contained 8 bases not matched to a gene. The CDR3 reads CSVVGTGGLSNTEAFF. CDR3 nucleotides: TGCAGCGTTGTGGGGACAGGGGGACTGTCGAACACTGAAGCTTTCTTT.

Written as DNA, the CDR3 is TGTGCCCGGATGGAGGATCAGCCCCAGCATTTT. Its protein product is CARMEDQPQHF. J is TRBJ1-5 and V is TRBV30; no definite D call. Germline CDR1 reads GTSNPN; CDR2 reads SVGIG (reference sequence). The CDR3 is 11 amino acids. Trimming removed 8 bases at V and 5 bases at J, with 10 bases between. The variable domain in full, with the rest retrieved from reference TRBV30 and TRBJ1-5, is SQTIHQWPATLVQPVGSPLSLECTVEGTSNPNLYWYRQAAGRGLQLLFYSVGIGQISSEVPQNLSASRPQDRQFILSSKKLLLSDSGFYLCARMEDQPQHFGDGTRLSIL.

For the CDR3, the DNA is TGTGCCAGCAGTGAATATGGACAGTACTATGGCTACACCTTC. Translated: CASSEYGQYYGYTF. The chain has TRBV25-1 and TRBJ1-2; a weak D match, TRBD1 (6 bases). The germline CDR1 and CDR2 sequences are MGHDK and SYGVNS. Trimming stripped 0 bases from V and 3 bases from J, with 8 bases between. The CDR3 has 14 residues.

The CDR3 here is CASSHDRGDLSGELFF. In DNA, the CDR3 is TGTGCCAGCAGCCATGACAGGGGTGATTTGTCCGGGGAGCTGTTTTTT. The J gene is TRBJ2-2, the V gene TRBV5-4, with 8 nucleotides matching TRBD1. The CDR3 is made up of 16 amino acids. The V gene end was trimmed by 4 bases and the J gene end by 6 bases; junction bases not matched to a gene: 11. The V gene's germline CDR1 is SGHNT and CDR2 YYREEE (reference sequence).

The table lists this clone with a count of one. This chain uses TRBV9 with TRBJ2-5; 7 nucleotides line up with TRBD1. With 0 bases clipped from V and 2 bases from J, the junction kept 4 bases outside the gene matches. The CDR3 sequence is 15 residues long. Germline values: CDR1 SGDLS, CDR2 YYNGEE. The CDR3 DNA is TGTGCCAGCAGCGTAGCCGGGACAGATCAAGAGACCCAGTACTTC. It specifies CASSVAGTDQETQYF.

This clone has a handful of counts. The chain combines TRBV7-9 with TRBJ1-2; D remains unclear. CDR3 size: 13 residues. Germline values: CDR1 SEHNR, CDR2 FQNEAQ (reference sequence). With 4 bases removed from V and 7 bases from J, the gap between germline ends came to 13 bases. The DNA for the CDR3 is TGTGCCAGCAGCTCCCGGGGAACAACTGGCTACACCTTC. This gives the protein CASSSRGTTGYTF. Combining the CDR3 with reference TRBV7-9 and TRBJ1-2 gives the whole variable domain DTGVSQNPRHKITKRGQNVTFRCDPISEHNRLYWYRQTLGQGPEFLTYFQNEAQLEKSRLLSDRFSAERPKGSFSTLEIQRTEQGDSAMYLCASSSRGTTGYTFGSGTRLTVV.

This clone was seen a handful of times. The chain couples TRBV5-4 to TRBJ2-2, with D possibly TRBD2 on 7 matching bases. V lost 1 base, J lost 4 bases, and 14 bases lay in between. This CDR3 spans 16 amino acids. Germline V gene data show CDR1 as SGHNT and CDR2 as YYREEE (reference sequence). The CDR3 loop is CASSLLAGASTGELFF. For the CDR3, the DNA is TGTGCCAGCAGCTTGCTGGCGGGGGCGAGCACCGGGGAGCTGTTTTTT. The full variable domain, with the rest looked up from reference TRBV5-4 and TRBJ2-2, is ETGVTQSPTHLIKTRGQQVTLRCSSQSGHNTVSWYQQALGQGPQFIFQYYREEENGRGNFPPRFSGLQFPNYSSELNVNALELDDSALYLCASSLLAGASTGELFFGEGSRLTVL.

The chain is built from TRBV27 and TRBJ2-7, with D possibly being TRBD1 (5 bases). CDR3 length: 14 amino acids. Trimming shortened V by 3 bases and J by 2 bases, and 11 bases separated the two germline ends. Germline CDR1 reads MNHEY; CDR2 reads SMNVEV (reference sequence). In DNA, the CDR3 is TGTGCCAGCAGTTTGGCACAGGCTACCTACGAGCAGTACTTC. Translation: CASSLAQATYEQYF.

The chain employs TRBV28 and TRBJ2-7; 7 nucleotides line up with TRBD1. The CDR3 covers 14 residues. Per germline, CDR1 MDHEN and CDR2 SYDVKM. After removal of 6 bases from V and 2 bases from J, the junction contained 7 bases not matched to a gene. CDR3 DNA: TGTGCCAGCAGGGCTTACAGGGGACCCTACGAGCAGTACTTC. Translated: CASRAYRGPYEQYF.

A single count supports this clone. The chain couples TRBV2 to TRBJ2-1, with D perhaps matching TRBD2 (5 bases). V was cut by 7 bases and J by 1 base, with 8 bases left in between. The CDR3 consists of 13 residues. Germline CDR1 reads SNHLY; CDR2 reads FYNNEI. The CDR3 spells CASKTGSYNEQFF. As DNA, the CDR3 is TGTGCCAGCAAGACGGGGTCCTACAATGAGCAGTTCTTC. Full variable domain (outside the CDR3, taken from reference TRBV2 and TRBJ2-1): EPEVTQTPSHQVTQMGQEVILRCVPISNHLYFYWYRQILGQKVEFLVSFYNNEISEKSEIFDDQFSVERPDGSNFTLKIRSTKLEDSAMYFCASKTGSYNEQFFGPGTRLTVL.

In its sample, this clone was seen once. Because the CDR3 is missing its conserved closing phenylalanine or tryptophan, this is likely a read error. The chain uses TRBV7-9 and TRBJ1-2; no firm D call. The CDR3 covers 12 residues. V gave up 11 bases and J gave up 1 base, with 11 bases separating them. Germline lookup yields CDR1 SEHNR and CDR2 FQNEAQ (reference sequence). CDR3 loop: CAPYVVNYGYTS. The CDR3 DNA sequence: TGTGCCCCCTACGTGGTTAACTATGGCTACACCTCC.

The chain carries TRBV18 and TRBJ1-4, with D unclear. The CDR3 spans 15 residues. Germline V gene sequence: CDR1 KGHSH, CDR2 LQKENI. Trimming cost V 2 bases and J 2 bases, with 9 bases left between them. The CDR3 reads CASSPKIQTNEKLFF. In nucleotides, the CDR3 is TGTGCCAGCTCACCAAAGATACAGACTAATGAAAAACTGTTTTTT.

V gene TRBV7-6 combines with J gene TRBJ1-4, with D perhaps TRBD1 (6 bases). Looked up from germline, CDR1 is SGHVS and CDR2 is FNYEAQ. Trimming shortened V by 4 bases and J by 5 bases, and 14 bases separated the two germline ends. The CDR3 consists of 15 residues. CDR3 coding DNA: TGTGCCAGCAGCTCAACAGGGTTGGCCAATGAAAAACTGTTTTTT. Its protein is CASSSTGLANEKLFF.